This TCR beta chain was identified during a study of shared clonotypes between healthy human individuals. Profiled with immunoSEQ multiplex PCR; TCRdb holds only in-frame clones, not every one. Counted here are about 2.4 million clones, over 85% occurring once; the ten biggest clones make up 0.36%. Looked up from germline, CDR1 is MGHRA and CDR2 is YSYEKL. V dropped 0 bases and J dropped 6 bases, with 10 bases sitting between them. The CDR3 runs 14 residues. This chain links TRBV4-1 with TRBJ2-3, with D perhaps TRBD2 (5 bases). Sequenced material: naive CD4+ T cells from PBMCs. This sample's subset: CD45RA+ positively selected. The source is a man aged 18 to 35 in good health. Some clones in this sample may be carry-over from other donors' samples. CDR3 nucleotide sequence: TGCGCCAGCAGCCAAGAATGGCGAGGGGATACGCAGTATTTT. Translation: CASSQEWRGDTQYF.